One sample yielded the 6 T cell receptor beta chains listed below, sequenced in a study of CD8+ T cells in alopecia areata. Extracted from the samples, RNA was reverse transcribed into cDNA to serve as the sequencing template. TCRdb's table, derived via immunoSEQ multiplex PCR, lists solely in-frame clones and lacks some. The data show approximately 170,000 clones, roughly three fifths seen once. Stated treatment: oral pan-JAK inhibitor, 5-10 mg twice daily. The sample in question was CD4+ T cells sorted from blood, obtained at week 4, from a patient treated with tofacitinib. These receptors were collected from a human donor with alopecia areata.

This rearrangement joins TRBV30 to TRBJ1-5, with a possible D match to TRBD1 (5 bases). CDR1 and CDR2 (germline): GTSNPN, SVGIG (reference sequence). V lost 5 bases and J 7 bases, leaving 15 bases between the germline ends. The length of the CDR3 is 13 residues. CDR3 nucleotide sequence: TGTGCCTGGGCCGGGGCCTCGTTGCAGCCCCAGCATTTT. This codes for CAWAGASLQPQHF.

This clone was detected only once. The rearrangement uses TRBV19 and TRBJ1-5; D is unclear. There are 15 residues in the CDR3. Germline CDR1 is LNHDA and CDR2 is SQIVND (reference sequence). Trimming shortened V by 5 bases and J by 4 bases, and 15 bases separated the two germline ends. The CDR3 spells CASSLGLVVNQPQHF. CDR3 DNA sequence: TGTGCCAGTAGTTTGGGTTTAGTGGTTAATCAGCCCCAGCATTTT.

The V gene is TRBV30, the J gene TRBJ1-1; possible D gene TRBD1, 5 bases. CDR1 and CDR2 (germline): GTSNPN, SVGIG (reference sequence). The CDR3 is 12 residues long. V lost 6 bases and J 10 bases, leaving 18 bases between the germline ends. The CDR3 region is CACPRNGRVAFF. As DNA, the CDR3 is TGTGCCTGCCCTAGGAATGGCAGGGTAGCTTTCTTT.

This clone occurred a few times. The genes are TRBV25-1 and TRBJ2-1, with TRBD2 identical over 9 bases. V gave up 7 bases and J gave up 4 bases; unmatched junction bases: 11. This CDR3 region has 16 residues. CDR1 MGHDK and CDR2 SYGVNS come from the germline V gene. The CDR3 spells CASTSVAGEAYNEQFF. The CDR3 DNA follows: TGTGCCAGCACGAGTGTAGCGGGAGAGGCTTACAATGAGCAGTTCTTC.

The CDR3 is CASSQKDLAGGRNEQFF. The CDR3 coding sequence is TGCGCCAGCAGCCAAAAAGACCTAGCGGGAGGTCGTAATGAGCAGTTCTTC. The chain recombines TRBV4-3 with TRBJ2-1, with 11 positions matching TRBD2. Germline V CDR1 and CDR2: LGHNA, YSLEER. There are 17 residues in the CDR3. V was clipped by 2 bases and J by 7 bases; unmatched bases: 10.

The chain couples TRBV6-1 to TRBJ1-1; 8 nucleotides align to TRBD1. The germline gives CDR1 MNHNS, CDR2 SASEGT. The CDR3 runs to 15 residues. Trimming took 1 base from V and 5 from J; bases not matched to a gene: 6. In DNA, the CDR3 is TGTGCCAGCAGTGAAGGAGGCAGGGGGCGGACTGAAGCTTTCTTT. It yields the protein CASSEGGRGRTEAFF.